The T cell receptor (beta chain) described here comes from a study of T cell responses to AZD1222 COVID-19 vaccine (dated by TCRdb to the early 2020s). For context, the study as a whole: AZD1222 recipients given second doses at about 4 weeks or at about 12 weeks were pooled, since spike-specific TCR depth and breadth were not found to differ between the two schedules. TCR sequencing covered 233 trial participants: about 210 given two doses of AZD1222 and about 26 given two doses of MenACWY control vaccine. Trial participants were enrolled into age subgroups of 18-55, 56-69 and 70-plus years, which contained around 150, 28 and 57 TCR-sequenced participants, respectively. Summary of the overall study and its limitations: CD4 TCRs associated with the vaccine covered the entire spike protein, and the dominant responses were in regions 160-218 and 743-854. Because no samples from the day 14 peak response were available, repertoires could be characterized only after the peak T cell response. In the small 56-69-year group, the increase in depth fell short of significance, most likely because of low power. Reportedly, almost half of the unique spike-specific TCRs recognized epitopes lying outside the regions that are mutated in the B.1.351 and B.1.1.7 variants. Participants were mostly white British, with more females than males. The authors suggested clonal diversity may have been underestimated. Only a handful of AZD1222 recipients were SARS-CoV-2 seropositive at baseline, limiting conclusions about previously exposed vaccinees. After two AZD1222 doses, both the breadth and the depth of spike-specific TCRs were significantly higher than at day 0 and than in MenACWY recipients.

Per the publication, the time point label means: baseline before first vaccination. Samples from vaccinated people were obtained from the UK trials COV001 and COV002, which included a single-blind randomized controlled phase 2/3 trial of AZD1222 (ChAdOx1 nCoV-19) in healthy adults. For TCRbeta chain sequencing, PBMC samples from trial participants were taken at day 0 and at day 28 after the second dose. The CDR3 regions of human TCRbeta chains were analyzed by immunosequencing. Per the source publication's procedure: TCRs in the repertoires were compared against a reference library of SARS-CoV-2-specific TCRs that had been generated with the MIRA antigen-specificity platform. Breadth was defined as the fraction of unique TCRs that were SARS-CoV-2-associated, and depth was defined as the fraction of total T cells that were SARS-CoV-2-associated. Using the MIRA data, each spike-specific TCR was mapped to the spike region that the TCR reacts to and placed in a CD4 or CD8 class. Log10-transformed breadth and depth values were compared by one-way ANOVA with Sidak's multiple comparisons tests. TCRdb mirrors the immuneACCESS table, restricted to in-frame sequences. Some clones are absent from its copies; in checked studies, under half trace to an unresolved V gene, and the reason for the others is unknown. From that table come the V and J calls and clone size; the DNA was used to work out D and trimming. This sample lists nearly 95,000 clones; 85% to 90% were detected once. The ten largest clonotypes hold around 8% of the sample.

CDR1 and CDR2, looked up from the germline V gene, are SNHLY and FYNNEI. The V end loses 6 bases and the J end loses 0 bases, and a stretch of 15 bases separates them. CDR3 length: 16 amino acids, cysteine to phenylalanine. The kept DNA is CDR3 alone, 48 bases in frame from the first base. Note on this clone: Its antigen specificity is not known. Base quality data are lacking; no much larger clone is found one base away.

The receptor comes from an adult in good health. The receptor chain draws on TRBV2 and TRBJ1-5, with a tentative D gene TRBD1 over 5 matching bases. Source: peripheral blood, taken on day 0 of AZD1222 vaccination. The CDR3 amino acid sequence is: CASRVDSSHSNQPQHF. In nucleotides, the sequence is TGTGCCAGCAGAGTCGACAGTTCCCATAGCAATCAGCCCCAGCATTTT. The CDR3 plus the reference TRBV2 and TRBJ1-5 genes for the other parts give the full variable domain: EPEVTQTPSHQVTQMGQEVILRCVPISNHLYFYWYRQILGQKVEFLVSFYNNEISEKSEIFDDQFSVERPDGSNFTLKIRSTKLEDSAMYFCASRVDSSHSNQPQHFGDGTRLSIL.